These 5 T cell receptor beta chains came from one sample sequenced in a study of cytomegalovirus exposure and HLA in healthy donors. PCR involved 60 Vbeta and 13 Jbeta primers. TCRdb's copy holds only in-frame clones and misses some; the assay was immunoSEQ multiplex PCR. This sample carries roughly 150,000 clones, under 85% of them seen once, and the ten largest clones take under 5.5%. Sequences were obtained from PBMCs. Receptors originate from a woman between 18 and 30 years old in good health and CMV-seropositive.

This rearrangement joins TRBV11-2 to TRBJ1-4; maybe TRBD1 (6 bases). The V end lost 2 bases, the J end lost 6 bases, and 16 bases lay between the germline ends. Germline loops: CDR1 SGHAT, CDR2 FQNNGV. The CDR3 totals 16 residues. The CDR3 loop reads CASSLIRGAGDEKLFF. In DNA, the CDR3 is TGTGCCAGCAGCTTAATAAGGGGGGCGGGAGATGAAAAACTGTTTTTT.

The V gene is TRBV2, the J gene TRBJ1-5; TRBD1 aligns across 12 bases. The CDR3 consists of 13 residues. Looked up from germline, CDR1 is SNHLY and CDR2 is FYNNEI. The ends lost 8 bases at V and 7 bases at J; junction bases unmatched: 3. The CDR3 here is CASAGTGGQPQHF. CDR3 sequence (DNA): TGTGCCAGCGCCGGGACAGGGGGCCAGCCCCAGCATTTT. The full variable domain, rest sourced from reference TRBV2 and TRBJ1-5, is EPEVTQTPSHQVTQMGQEVILRCVPISNHLYFYWYRQILGQKVEFLVSFYNNEISEKSEIFDDQFSVERPDGSNFTLKIRSTKLEDSAMYFCASAGTGGQPQHFGDGTRLSIL.

This clone occurred a few times. The identical CDR3 is also encoded by other nucleotide sequences in the sample. V is TRBV5-1 and J is TRBJ2-7, with 8 bases identical to TRBD1. In germline, CDR1 is SGHRS, CDR2 YFSETQ. This CDR3 is 15 amino acids long. The V gene end was trimmed by 0 bases and the J gene end by 4 bases; junction bases not matched to a gene: 6. The chain's CDR3 is CASSLGAGGVYEQYF. CDR3 bases: TGCGCCAGCAGCTTGGGGGCAGGGGGCGTTTACGAGCAGTACTTC.

The CDR3 DNA follows: TGTGCCAGCTCACCGGTAGGGGGCGGCGGCTATGGCTACACCTTC. Its translation: CASSPVGGGGYGYTF. The gene calls are TRBV18 and TRBJ1-2; 7 positions match TRBD1. CDR1 KGHSH and CDR2 LQKENI come from the germline V gene. The CDR3 covers 15 residues. With V trimmed by 3 bases and J by 4 bases, 8 bases remained unmatched.

The V gene is TRBV13, the J gene TRBJ2-1; the match to TRBD1 covers 10 bases. CDR3 size: 15 residues. The V gene end was trimmed by 5 bases and the J gene end by 6 bases; junction bases not matched to a gene: 7. Germline values: CDR1 PRHDT, CDR2 FYEKMQ (reference sequence). The CDR3 DNA reads as TGTGCCAGCAGCGCACGACAGGGGGCAAGCAATGAGCAGTTCTTC. Protein: CASSARQGASNEQFF.